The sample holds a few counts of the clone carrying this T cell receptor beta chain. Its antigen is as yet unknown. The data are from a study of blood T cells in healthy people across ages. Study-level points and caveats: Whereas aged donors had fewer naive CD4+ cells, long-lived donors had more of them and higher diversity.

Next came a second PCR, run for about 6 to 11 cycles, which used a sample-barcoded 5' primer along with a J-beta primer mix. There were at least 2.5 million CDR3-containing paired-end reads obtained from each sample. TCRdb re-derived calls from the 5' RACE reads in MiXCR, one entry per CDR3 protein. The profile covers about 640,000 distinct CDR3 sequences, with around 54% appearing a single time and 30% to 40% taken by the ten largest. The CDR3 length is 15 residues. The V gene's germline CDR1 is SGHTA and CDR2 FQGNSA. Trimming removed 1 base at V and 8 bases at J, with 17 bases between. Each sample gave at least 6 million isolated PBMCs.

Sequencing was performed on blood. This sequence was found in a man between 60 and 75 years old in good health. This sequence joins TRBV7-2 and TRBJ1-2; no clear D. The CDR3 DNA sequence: TGTGCCAGCAGCTTAGGAGGCAGTACACCTTTAGGCTACACCTTC. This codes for CASSLGGSTPLGYTF.